The T cell receptor (beta chain) described here comes from a study of cytomegalovirus exposure and HLA in healthy donors. As concerns this clone: Its specificity is not known.

V was shortened by 4 bases and J by 8 bases, with 17 bases between the two germline ends. The germline gives CDR1 KGHSH, CDR2 LQKENI. The length of the CDR3 is 14 residues. The primer mix had 60 Vbeta and 13 Jbeta primers. The data were produced by immunoSEQ multiplex PCR, yet TCRdb's version contains in-frame clones alone and is incomplete. The sample records about 150,000 clones, about three quarters being singletons. General study findings and limits: Rarity characterized most TCR sequences, yet some public TCRs appeared in many donors. TCR beta V- and J-gene trimming, according to a later analysis, was linked to a missense DCLRE1C variant. A classifier reportedly called cytomegalovirus status with high sensitivity and specificity. Donor immune exposure was known only as CMV serostatus.

This receptor was identified in a man in his forties in good health and CMV-seropositive. The chain employs TRBV18 and TRBJ1-2; perhaps TRBD1 as D (6 bases). Sequencing was done on a sample of PBMCs. CDR3 amino acids: CASSLILDGQGYTF. The CDR3 region has the DNA TGTGCCAGCTCACTAATTCTCGACGGACAGGGCTACACCTTC.